The 15 T cell receptor beta chains below come from one sample, sequenced in a study of blood T cell repertoires in COVID-19. Method: immunoSEQ multiplex PCR; TCRdb's copy keeps in-frame clones and lacks some. This sample has about 180,000 clones, with 75% to 90% found just once. The sequencing input was PBMCs or T cells enriched from blood (not recorded which). The receptors come from a middle-aged man who had recovered from COVID-19.

The chain combines TRBV30 with TRBJ1-4; 7 nucleotides match TRBD1. Trimming cost V 2 bases and J 5 bases; bases outside gene matches: 5. This CDR3 has 14 amino acids. The germline V gene encodes CDR1 GTSNPN and CDR2 SVGIG (reference sequence). The CDR3 reads CAWSPGTANEKLFF. CDR3 DNA: TGTGCCTGGAGTCCCGGGACAGCCAATGAAAAACTGTTTTTT.

The genes are TRBV15 and TRBJ2-3; 8 positions agree with TRBD1. With V trimmed by 3 bases and J by 5 bases, 4 bases remained unmatched. The CDR3 contains 14 residues. CDR1 LNHNV and CDR2 YYDKDF come from the germline V gene (reference sequence). CDR3 DNA sequence: TGTGCCACCAGCAGGACAGGGGCCGGAGATACGCAGTATTTT. It encodes CATSRTGAGDTQYF.

CDR3 loop: CASSLDRGKTTEAFF. The CDR3, as DNA: TGCGCCAGCAGCTTGGACAGGGGAAAGACCACTGAAGCTTTCTTT. J is TRBJ1-1 and V is TRBV5-1, with 7 positions matching TRBD1. This CDR3 region has 15 residues. Germline lookup yields CDR1 SGHRS and CDR2 YFSETQ. Trimming at V came to 0 bases and at J to 4 bases, leaving 6 bases not matched to a gene.

The chain couples TRBV5-1 to TRBJ1-3; D not resolved. The V gene lost 2 bases and the J gene lost 0 bases, with 9 bases spanning the gap. Germline values: CDR1 SGHRS, CDR2 YFSETQ. The CDR3 has 15 residues. The CDR3 coding sequence is TGCGCCAGCAGCTTTGGAGACGCCTCTGGAAACACCATATATTTT. It encodes CASSFGDASGNTIYF.

J is TRBJ1-2 and V is TRBV11-2; D gene unclear. Germline V gene sequence: CDR1 SGHAT, CDR2 FQNNGV. Trimming removed 5 bases at V and 4 bases at J, with 17 bases between. The CDR3 contains 15 residues. This CDR3 reads CASSQYETLSYGYTF. The CDR3 DNA reads TGTGCCAGCAGCCAATATGAGACTCTAAGCTATGGCTACACCTTC. Complete variable domain (other parts from reference TRBV11-2 and TRBJ1-2): EAGVAQSPRYKIIEKRQSVAFWCNPISGHATLYWYQQILGQGPKLLIQFQNNGVVDDSQLPKDRFSAERLKGVDSTLKIQPAKLEDSAVYLCASSQYETLSYGYTFGSGTRLTVV.

The count of this clone is one. The chain recombines TRBV7-9 with TRBJ2-2; 9 bases fit TRBD1. The CDR3 has 15 residues. Germline loops: CDR1 SEHNR, CDR2 FQNEAQ (reference sequence). J lost 6 bases, V lost 4 bases, and 6 bases had no gene match. Written as DNA, the CDR3 is TGTGCCAGCAGCTCCGGGACAGGGTACGCCGGGGAGCTGTTTTTT. Its protein is CASSSGTGYAGELFF.

This clone occurred a few times. The V and J genes are TRBV7-3 and TRBJ2-3; possible D gene TRBD1, 6 bases. V shed 5 bases and J shed 0 bases, with 9 bases lying between them. This CDR3 is built from 14 residues. The germline CDR1 and CDR2 sequences are SGHTA and FQGTGA. The chain's CDR3 is CASSRTGSTDTQYF. DNA of the CDR3: TGTGCCAGCAGCAGAACAGGGAGCACAGATACGCAGTATTTT.

V and J are TRBV19 and TRBJ2-2; D gene unclear. V was cut by 0 bases and J by 3 bases, with 8 bases left in between. This CDR3 has 15 residues. In germline, CDR1 is LNHDA, CDR2 SQIVND (reference sequence). The CDR3 DNA is TGTGCCAGTAGTATAGAAGCCAGGTACACCGGGGAGCTGTTTTTT. It is translated as CASSIEARYTGELFF.

This chain uses TRBV20-1 with TRBJ2-3, with no clear D. With 3 bases removed from V and 1 base from J, the gap between germline ends came to 11 bases. CDR3 size: 14 residues. Germline V gene sequence: CDR1 DFQATT, CDR2 SNEGSKA (reference sequence). The CDR3 protein is CSASWPSGTDTQYF. The CDR3 nucleotides read TGCAGTGCTAGTTGGCCGTCTGGCACAGATACGCAGTATTTT.

The DNA for the CDR3 is TGTGCCAGCAGCTCCGGACTAGCGGGAGTAATAGAGACCCAGTACTTC. Translated, it gives CASSSGLAGVIETQYF. The chain recombines TRBV7-9 with TRBJ2-5; 13 bases agree with TRBD2. The CDR3 has 16 residues. Trimming at V came to 4 bases and at J to 4 bases, leaving 6 bases not matched to a gene. CDR1 is SEHNR, CDR2 FQNEAQ, per germline (reference sequence).

This chain joins TRBV6-5 and TRBJ1-2; 8 bases align to TRBD1. Germline CDR1 is MNHEY and CDR2 is SVGAGI. This CDR3 has 15 residues. The ends lost 5 bases at V and 3 bases at J; junction bases unmatched: 8. CDR3 in DNA: TGTGCCAGCAGTCGGGGGGTGGACAGGGACTATGGCTACACCTTC. This gives the protein CASSRGVDRDYGYTF.

This clone has more than one count but fewer than ten. The chain couples TRBV19 to TRBJ1-5, with a possible D match to TRBD1 (5 bases). Germline loops: CDR1 LNHDA, CDR2 SQIVND (reference sequence). Trimming removed 2 bases at V and 2 bases at J, with 10 bases between. CDR3 length: 15 residues. The CDR3: CASSITGGGNQPQHF. DNA for the CDR3: TGTGCCAGTAGTATAACGGGGGGTGGCAATCAGCCCCAGCATTTT. Complete variable domain (other parts from reference TRBV19 and TRBJ1-5): DGGITQSPKYLFRKEGQNVTLSCEQNLNHDAMYWYRQDPGQGLRLIYYSQIVNDFQKGDIAEGYSVSREKKESFPLTVTSAQKNPTAFYLCASSITGGGNQPQHFGDGTRLSIL.

This chain links TRBV7-6 with TRBJ2-7; 9 positions agree with TRBD1. Germline CDR1 is SGHVS and CDR2 is FNYEAQ. This CDR3 is built from 15 residues. Trimming removed 0 bases from V and 3 bases from J; junction bases left unmatched: 3. The CDR3 spells CASSLAGTGNYEQYF. In DNA form, the CDR3 reads TGTGCCAGCAGCTTAGCCGGGACAGGGAACTACGAGCAGTACTTC.

This chain uses TRBV10-3 with TRBJ2-2, with TRBD1 matching over 7 bases. The germline V gene has CDR1 ENHRY and CDR2 SYGVKD. V dropped 10 bases and J dropped 1; count of bases not matched to a gene: 9. CDR3 length equals 15 residues. The CDR3 DNA reads as TGTGCCACTGGGCCAGGGGGTCTGAACACCGGGGAGCTGTTTTTT. It translates to CATGPGGLNTGELFF.

The rearrangement uses TRBV6-5 and TRBJ1-1; no clear D gene. Trimming cost V 0 bases and J 5 bases, with 13 bases left between them. Germline-derived CDR1 and CDR2 are MNHEY and SVGAGI. The CDR3 contains 15 residues. The CDR3 nucleotides are TGTGCCAGCAGTTACTCTTTTTCGGGAAGGACTGAAGCTTTCTTT. Its protein is CASSYSFSGRTEAFF.